This T cell receptor (beta chain) was retrieved from a study of CD8 T cells in acute hepatitis C reinfection. Turning to the study itself: Sequences come from NS3-1073-specific CD8+ T cells, during acute infection and after clearance. Overall study findings and caveats: NS3-1073 specific repertoires were highly diverse across all groups. Differing sequencing approaches may have limited exact matches to other epitopes.

The time point: naive CD8 control sorted from an acute-time-point sample. The table came from immunoSEQ multiplex PCR; TCRdb's copy has only in-frame clones and leaves some out. The data show about 40,000 clones, 70% to 90% seen once. In its sample, this clone was seen once. Its specificity is not known. CDR3 length equals 17 residues. With V trimmed by 2 bases and J by 5 bases, 13 bases remained unmatched. Germline V gene sequence: CDR1 SEHNR, CDR2 FQNEAQ (reference sequence). The receptor comes from a woman under 30 who spontaneously cleared hepatitis C infection. The chain has TRBV7-9 and TRBJ1-1, with TRBD1 matching 8 bases. Material: naive CD8+ T cells from PBMCs. The CDR3 DNA follows: TGTGCCAGCAGCTTAAAGGGACAGGTATTGGGGAAAACTGAAGCTTTCTTT. Its protein is CASSLKGQVLGKTEAFF. Supplemented by reference TRBV7-9 and TRBJ1-1, the full variable domain reads DTGVSQNPRHKITKRGQNVTFRCDPISEHNRLYWYRQTLGQGPEFLTYFQNEAQLEKSRLLSDRFSAERPKGSFSTLEIQRTEQGDSAMYLCASSLKGQVLGKTEAFFGQGTRLTVV.